These 6 T cell receptor beta chains were sequenced from one sample in a study of blood T cell repertoires in COVID-19. Profiling relied on immunoSEQ multiplex PCR, and the TCRdb table lists in-frame clones only, not all of them. This sample carries roughly 260,000 clones, around nine tenths of them seen once, and the ten largest clones take 2% to 2.5%. Sequenced material: peripheral blood. The source is a woman in her forties who had recovered from COVID-19.

The chain is built from TRBV6-5 and TRBJ2-5, with a weak D call TRBD1 (6 bases). Trimming removed 2 bases at V and 5 bases at J, with 15 bases between. This CDR3 is built from 15 residues. CDR1 and CDR2 (germline): MNHEY, SVGAGI. This chain's CDR3 is CASSYLSEGEETQYF. The CDR3 region has the DNA TGTGCCAGCAGTTACCTTAGTGAGGGGGAGGAGACCCAGTACTTC.

A single count supports this clone. V gene TRBV11-2 combines with J gene TRBJ2-7; TRBD2 is a possible D gene (5 bases). CDR1 is SGHAT, CDR2 FQNNGV, per germline. V dropped 1 base and J dropped 4 bases, with 17 bases sitting between them. The CDR3 spans 16 residues. CDR3 sequence (DNA): TGTGCCAGCAGCTTAGCTCGGGGTAAATCGGGGTACGAGCAGTACTTC. Amino acid sequence: CASSLARGKSGYEQYF.

In this sample, this clone turned up once. The V gene is TRBV2, the J gene TRBJ2-1; TRBD1 matches at 9 bases. CDR3 length equals 15 residues. The J segment lost 2 bases and the V segment lost 5 bases, leaving 4 bases of the junction unmatched. Germline V gene lookup returns CDR1 SNHLY and CDR2 FYNNEI. The CDR3 DNA sequence: TGTGCCAGCAGTAAGGACAGGGGAACCTACAATGAGCAGTTCTTC. Residues: CASSKDRGTYNEQFF.

The J gene is TRBJ2-7, the V gene TRBV7-2; 11 bases agree with TRBD1. The V gene end was trimmed by 4 bases and the J gene end by 1 base; junction bases not matched to a gene: 3. CDR3 length: 15 residues. Germline CDR1 and CDR2: SGHTA and FQGNSA. The CDR3 DNA follows: TGTGCCAGCAGCTCTGGGACAGGGGGGTCCTACGAGCAGTACTTC. Its translation is CASSSGTGGSYEQYF. Together with reference TRBV7-2 and TRBJ2-7, the CDR3 gives the full variable domain: GAGVSQSPSNKVTEKGKDVELRCDPISGHTALYWYRQSLGQGLEFLIYFQGNSAPDKSGLPSDRFSAERTGGSVSTLTIQRTQQEDSAVYLCASSSGTGGSYEQYFGPGTRLTVT.

The chain carries TRBV18 and TRBJ2-1; 8 bases align to TRBD1. The ends lost 0 bases at V and 16 bases at J; junction bases unmatched: 8. The CDR3 is 13 residues long. The germline V gene encodes CDR1 KGHSH and CDR2 LQKENI. The CDR3 loop is CASSPPLARGRFF. CDR3 nucleotide sequence: TGTGCCAGCTCACCACCTCTTGCCAGGGGGCGCTTCTTC.

The V gene is TRBV4-1, the J gene TRBJ2-5; D might be TRBD1 (5 bases). Trimming removed 0 bases from V and 7 bases from J, with 9 bases in between. From germline, CDR1 is MGHRA and CDR2 YSYEKL. The CDR3 is 13 residues long. The chain's CDR3 is CASSQEGVATQYF. The CDR3, as DNA: TGCGCCAGCAGCCAAGAAGGGGTGGCGACCCAGTACTTC.